Below are 16 T cell receptor beta chains sequenced from a single sample in a study of T cell repertoires in cytomegalovirus infection (dated by TCRdb to about 2019). Data came from an Illumina HiSeq 1500. TCRdb redid the processing of the public reads, applying fastp at Q25 and MiXCR, and retained in-frame beta chains. Under each unique CDR3 protein, matching rows form one entry showing the most common genes and DNA. The sample profile shows about 130,000 distinct CDR3 sequences; roughly 9% of them were found once. 9.5% to 13% of the sample lies in the top ten. Sequencing was done on a sample of PBMCs. Receptors were obtained from a human donor in good health (CMV status not recorded). Some clones in this sample may be carry-over from other donors' samples.

This clonotype has more than one count but fewer than ten. V and J are TRBV7-9 and TRBJ1-6; D gene ambiguous. The CDR3 totals 14 residues. Germline V gives CDR1 SEHNR, CDR2 FQNEAQ (reference sequence). V was pared by 1 base and J by 5 bases, with 6 bases between. CDR3: CASSLVLDNSPLHF. The CDR3 DNA reads TGTGCCAGCAGCTTAGTATTGGATAATTCACCCCTCCACTTT.

This clonotype was seen repeatedly, ten times or more. The V and J genes are TRBV12-3 or TRBV12-4 and TRBJ1-5, with a tentative D call TRBD1 (5 bases). V was shortened by 3 bases and J by 0 bases, with 6 bases between the two germline ends. The length of the CDR3 is 14 residues. This CDR3 reads CASSLQGSNQPQHF. The CDR3 nucleotides are TGTGCCAGCAGTTTGCAGGGTAGCAATCAGCCCCAGCATTTT.

The chain has TRBV7-3 and TRBJ2-7, with D tentatively TRBD1 (5 bases). The CDR3 has 15 amino acids. Trimming took off 0 bases at V and 0 bases at J, with 9 bases between the two ends. Per germline, CDR1 SGHTA and CDR2 FQGTGA. CDR3 loop: CASSLTDKSSYEQYF. In DNA, the CDR3 is TGTGCCAGCAGCTTAACGGACAAGAGCTCCTACGAGCAGTACTTC.

The chain uses TRBV7-9 and TRBJ1-3, with a weak D call TRBD1 (6 bases). The CDR3 sequence is 14 residues long. CDR1 is SEHNR, CDR2 FQNEAQ, per germline (reference sequence). Trimming took off 6 bases at V and 2 bases at J, with 11 bases between the two ends. This chain's CDR3 is CASRQGSTGNTIYF. The CDR3 nucleotides are TGTGCCAGCAGACAGGGATCCACTGGAAACACCATATATTTT. Filled out from reference TRBV7-9 and TRBJ1-3, the complete variable domain reads DTGVSQNPRHKITKRGQNVTFRCDPISEHNRLYWYRQTLGQGPEFLTYFQNEAQLEKSRLLSDRFSAERPKGSFSTLEIQRTEQGDSAMYLCASRQGSTGNTIYFGEGSWLTVV.

This clonotype was seen a handful of times. V gene TRBV20-1 combines with J gene TRBJ2-1; 8 bases fit TRBD2. This CDR3 is 14 amino acids long. V shed 3 bases, J shed 4 bases, and the junction held 5 bases outside the gene matches. Germline V gene sequence: CDR1 DFQATT, CDR2 SNEGSKA (reference sequence). In DNA, the CDR3 is TGCAGTGCTAGTGCCGAGCGGGGGTACAATGAGCAGTTCTTC. The encoded protein is CSASAERGYNEQFF.

This clonotype was recorded many times. The chain combines TRBV12-3 or TRBV12-4 with TRBJ1-5, with D possibly matching TRBD1 (5 bases). The CDR3 runs 14 residues. V lost 5 bases to trimming and J lost 7 bases, with 15 bases between them. The CDR3 here is CASSLRHGGQPQHF. CDR3 in DNA: TGTGCCAGCAGTCTACGACACGGGGGACAGCCCCAGCATTTT.

In this sample, this clonotype turned up a few times. J is TRBJ2-1 and V is TRBV29-1, with TRBD2 matching over 11 bases. CDR3 length: 15 residues. Germline V gives CDR1 SQVTM, CDR2 ANQGSEA. The V gene end was trimmed by 4 bases and the J gene end by 5 bases; junction bases not matched to a gene: 7. The DNA for the CDR3 is TGCAGCGTTGCCCGACTAGCGGGGACCAACAATGAGCAGTTCTTC. Its protein is CSVARLAGTNNEQFF.

This clonotype appeared many times. The chain recombines TRBV2 with TRBJ2-2; possible D gene TRBD1, 8 bases. V was pared by 3 bases and J by 1 base, with 12 bases between. CDR3 length: 16 amino acids. Per germline, CDR1 SNHLY and CDR2 FYNNEI. CDR3 nucleotide sequence: TGTGCCAGCAGTGAGGGGGGGACAGGGAACACCGGGGAGCTGTTTTTT. It encodes CASSEGGTGNTGELFF. The full variable domain, completed using reference TRBV2 and TRBJ2-2, is EPEVTQTPSHQVTQMGQEVILRCVPISNHLYFYWYRQILGQKVEFLVSFYNNEISEKSEIFDDQFSVERPDGSNFTLKIRSTKLEDSAMYFCASSEGGTGNTGELFFGEGSRLTVL.

In this sample, this clonotype turned up many times. The V gene is TRBV7-2, the J gene TRBJ1-1, with a possible D match to TRBD1 (6 bases). Germline values: CDR1 SGHTA, CDR2 FQGNSA. The CDR3 consists of 13 residues. Trimming pared 0 bases from V and 11 bases from J, leaving 13 bases between. CDR3 sequence reads: CASSLAEGVRAFF. The CDR3 bases are TGTGCCAGCAGCTTAGCGGAGGGGGTGAGGGCTTTCTTT.

This clonotype was observed a handful of times. CDR3 protein: CSARGLATYEQYF. The CDR3 coding sequence is TGCAGTGCTAGAGGACTAGCCACTTACGAGCAGTACTTC. The J gene is TRBJ2-7, the V gene TRBV20-1; 7 bases agree with TRBD2. The germline V gene has CDR1 DFQATT and CDR2 SNEGSKA (reference sequence). The CDR3 loop spans 13 amino acids. Unmatched junction bases numbered 4, after V lost 1 base and J lost 4 bases.

In its sample, this clonotype was seen many times. The chain recombines TRBV28 with TRBJ2-2; D remains unclear. Germline V gene data show CDR1 as MDHEN and CDR2 as SYDVKM. The CDR3 consists of 10 residues. V was pared by 8 bases and J by 4 bases, with 2 bases between. The CDR3 here is CASGTGELFF. CDR3 DNA: TGTGCCAGCGGCACCGGGGAGCTGTTTTTT.

This clonotype was seen ten or more times. This chain uses TRBV18 with TRBJ1-5; D gene ambiguous. CDR3 length equals 14 residues. Germline assignment: CDR1 KGHSH and CDR2 LQKENI. Between the trimmed V and J ends, which lost 3 bases and 0 bases, there was a span of 6 bases. The CDR3 protein is CASSPMYSNQPQHF. The CDR3, as DNA: TGTGCCAGCTCACCGATGTATAGCAATCAGCCCCAGCATTTT.

This clonotype was recorded many times. This rearrangement joins TRBV7-2 to TRBJ1-6, with TRBD1 identical over 7 bases. Looked up from germline, CDR1 is SGHTA and CDR2 is FQGNSA. The CDR3 is 16 amino acids. The V segment lost 2 bases and the J segment 8 bases; nucleotides outside the gene matches: 9. The CDR3 loop reads CASSLTAGQAYSPLHF. The CDR3 DNA follows: TGTGCCAGCAGCTTAACAGCAGGACAGGCTTATTCACCCCTCCACTTT.

This rearrangement joins TRBV18 to TRBJ1-6; D is undetermined. Trimming stripped 2 bases from V and 7 bases from J, with 6 bases between. Germline V CDR1 and CDR2: KGHSH, LQKENI. The CDR3 totals 13 residues. In DNA, the CDR3 is TGTGCCAGCTCACCAGTCGGGAATTCACCCCTCCACTTT. This encodes CASSPVGNSPLHF. The complete variable domain, with remaining parts taken from reference TRBV18 and TRBJ1-6, reads NAGVMQNPRHLVRRRGQEARLRCSPMKGHSHVYWYRQLPEEGLKFMVYLQKENIIDESGMPKERFSAEFPKEGPSILRIQQVVRGDSAAYFCASSPVGNSPLHFGNGTRLTVT.

At least ten counts were recorded for this clonotype. V and J are TRBV7-2 and TRBJ1-1; D gene uncertain. Germline CDR1 is SGHTA and CDR2 is FQGNSA. V was pared by 0 bases and J by 11 bases, with 10 bases between. CDR3 length: 12 residues. The DNA of the CDR3 is TGTGCCAGCAGCTTAGCCCCCCAAGGGGCTTTCTTT. As protein: CASSLAPQGAFF.

This clonotype was counted ten times or more. V gene TRBV7-2 combines with J gene TRBJ2-2, with 7 bases matching TRBD2. Germline-derived CDR1 and CDR2 are SGHTA and FQGNSA. CDR3 length: 14 residues. Germline trimming cut 5 bases from V and 7 bases from J; bases unmatched to any gene: 7. DNA of the CDR3: TGTGCCAGCAGCATCACTAGCGTGGGCGGGGAGCTGTTTTTT. Protein sequence: CASSITSVGGELFF.